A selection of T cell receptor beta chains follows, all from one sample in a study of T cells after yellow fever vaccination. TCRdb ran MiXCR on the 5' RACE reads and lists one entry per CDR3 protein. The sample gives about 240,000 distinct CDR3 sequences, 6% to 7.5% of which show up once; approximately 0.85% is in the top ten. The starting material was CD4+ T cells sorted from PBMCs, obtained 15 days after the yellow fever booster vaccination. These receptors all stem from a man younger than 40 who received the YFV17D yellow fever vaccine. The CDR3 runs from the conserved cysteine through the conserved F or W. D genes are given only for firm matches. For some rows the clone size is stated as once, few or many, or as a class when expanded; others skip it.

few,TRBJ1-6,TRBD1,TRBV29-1,CSVGTGSSPLHF,TGCAGCGTAGGGACAGGGAGTTCACCCCTCCACTTT
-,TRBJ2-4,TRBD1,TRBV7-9,CASSVGQGGDIQYF,TGTGCCAGCAGCGTGGGACAGGGGGGAGACATTCAGTACTTC
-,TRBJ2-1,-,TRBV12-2,CASRLARLGLGAYNEQFF,TGTGCAAGTCGCTTAGCGCGATTGGGACTAGGGGCTTACAATGAGCAGTTCTTC
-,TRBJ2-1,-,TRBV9,CASRGSEQGGEQFF,TGTGCCAGCAGGGGATCTGAGCAGGGGGGAGAGCAGTTCTTC
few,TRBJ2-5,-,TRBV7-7,CASSPGTKIQETQYF,TGTGCCAGCAGCCCCGGGACAAAAATACAAGAGACCCAGTACTTC
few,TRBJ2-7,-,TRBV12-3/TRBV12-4,CASSPDLYNYEQYF,TGTGCCAGCAGCCCGGACCTATACAACTACGAGCAGTACTTC
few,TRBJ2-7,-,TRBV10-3,CAISERDSYEQYF,TGTGCCATCAGTGAAAGGGACTCCTACGAGCAGTACTTC
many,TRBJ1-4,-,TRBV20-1,CSARGRHRGNEKLFF,TGCAGTGCTAGAGGTCGGCATAGGGGAAATGAAAAACTGTTTTTT
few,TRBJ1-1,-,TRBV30,CAWSPWGRGRPEAFF,TGTGCCTGGAGCCCGTGGGGCCGGGGGCGGCCTGAAGCTTTCTTT
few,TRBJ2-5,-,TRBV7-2,CASSLLAGFGPETQYF,TGTGCCAGCAGCTTGCTCGCGGGGTTTGGGCCAGAGACCCAGTACTTC
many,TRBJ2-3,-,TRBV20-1,CSALDNLGSADTQYF,TGCAGTGCATTAGACAACTTGGGTTCCGCAGATACGCAGTATTTT
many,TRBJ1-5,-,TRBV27,CASSFNSGQPQHF,TGTGCCAGCAGTTTCAATAGTGGCCAGCCCCAGCATTTT
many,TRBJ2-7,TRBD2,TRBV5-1,CASSLSLAGREQYF,TGCGCCAGCAGCTTGTCCCTAGCGGGAAGGGAGCAGTACTTC
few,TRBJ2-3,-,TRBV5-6,CASSLRGRVQYF,TGTGCCAGCAGCTTGCGCGGCAGGGTGCAGTATTTT
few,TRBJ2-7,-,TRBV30,CAWSTYETSYEQYF,TGTGCCTGGAGTACCTACGAAACCTCCTACGAGCAGTACTTC
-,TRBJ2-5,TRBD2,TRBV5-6,CASSWGLAGAETQYF,TGTGCCAGCAGCTGGGGACTAGCGGGAGCTGAGACCCAGTACTTC
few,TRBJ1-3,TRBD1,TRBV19,CASSRTGYGNTIYF,TGTGCCAGTAGTCGGACAGGGTATGGAAACACCATATATTTT
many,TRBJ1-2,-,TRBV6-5,CASSPSRRTVGGYTF,TGTGCCAGCAGCCCATCTCGTAGGACCGTCGGTGGCTACACCTTC
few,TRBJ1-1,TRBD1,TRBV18,CASSKDRVDLGAFF,TGTGCCAGCTCAAAGGACAGGGTAGATCTTGGAGCTTTCTTT
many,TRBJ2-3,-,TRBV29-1,CSVEWGADTQYF,TGCAGCGTTGAATGGGGGGCAGATACGCAGTATTTT
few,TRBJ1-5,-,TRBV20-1,CSAQDNNQPQHF,TGCAGTGCCCAGGATAACAATCAGCCCCAGCATTTT
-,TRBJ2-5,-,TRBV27,CASSLVYLETQYF,TGTGCCAGCAGTTTAGTCTATTTAGAGACCCAGTACTTC
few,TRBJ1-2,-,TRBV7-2,CASSQVGVATYGYTF,TGTGCCAGCAGCCAAGTCGGGGTCGCCACTTATGGCTACACCTTC
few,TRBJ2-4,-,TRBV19,CASSILGLAKNIQYF,TGTGCCAGTAGTATTCTGGGACTAGCCAAAAACATTCAGTACTTC
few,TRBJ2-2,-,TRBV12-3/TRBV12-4,CASNSHGHTGELFF,TGTGCCAGCAATTCCCACGGGCACACCGGGGAGCTGTTTTTT
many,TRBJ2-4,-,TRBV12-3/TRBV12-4,CASSTRTVQYF,TGTGCCAGCAGTACTCGGACGGTTCAGTACTTC
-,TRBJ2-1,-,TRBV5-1,CASNIGATSGGGEQFF,TGCGCCAGCAACATCGGGGCCACTAGTGGCGGCGGTGAGCAGTTCTTC
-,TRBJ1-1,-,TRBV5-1,CASSLGTDVLVAGAFF,TGCGCCAGCAGCCTCGGGACCGATGTGCTCGTAGCGGGAGCTTTCTTT
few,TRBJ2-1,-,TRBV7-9,CASRPANREGQFF,TGTGCCAGCAGACCCGCCAACAGGGAGGGACAGTTCTTC
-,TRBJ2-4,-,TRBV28,CASSPIMTSPGLNIQYF,TGTGCCAGCAGTCCGATTATGACTAGTCCTGGTTTGAACATTCAGTACTTC
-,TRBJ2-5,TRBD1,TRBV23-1,CATARGSRLRPRETQYF,TGCGCCACTGCCAGGGGGTCTCGGCTTCGTCCCCGAGAGACCCAGTACTTC
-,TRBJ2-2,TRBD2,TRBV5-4,CASSLLKGRDTGELFF,TGTGCCAGCAGCTTGCTGAAAGGGAGGGACACCGGGGAGCTGTTTTTT
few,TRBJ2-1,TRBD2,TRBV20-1,CSARRRERSYNEQFF,TGCAGTGCTAGGAGGCGGGAGAGGTCCTACAATGAGCAGTTCTTC
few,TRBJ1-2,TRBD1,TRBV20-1,CSAKSQGLANYGYTF,TGCAGTGCTAAGTCACAGGGGTTAGCTAACTATGGCTACACCTTC
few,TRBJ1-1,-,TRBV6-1,CASRRGFDLRDTEAFF,TGTGCCAGCAGAAGGGGTTTTGATCTTCGGGACACTGAAGCTTTCTTT
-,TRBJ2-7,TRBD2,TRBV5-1,CASRPLTSGSYEQYF,TGCGCCAGCAGACCTCTGACTAGCGGGAGTTACGAGCAGTACTTC
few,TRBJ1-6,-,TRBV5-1,CASTLDGGQSPLHF,TGCGCCAGCACCCTGGACGGGGGCCAATCACCCCTCCACTTT
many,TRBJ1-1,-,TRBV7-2,CASSRGLAASTEAFF,TGTGCCAGCAGCCGGGGGCTGGCGGCATCCACTGAAGCTTTCTTT
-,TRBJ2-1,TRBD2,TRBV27,CASSSSGRYNEQFF,TGTGCCAGCAGTTCGAGCGGGAGGTACAATGAGCAGTTCTTC
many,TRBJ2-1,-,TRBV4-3,CASSQNGPYNEQFF,TGCGCCAGCAGCCAAAACGGCCCGTACAATGAGCAGTTCTTC